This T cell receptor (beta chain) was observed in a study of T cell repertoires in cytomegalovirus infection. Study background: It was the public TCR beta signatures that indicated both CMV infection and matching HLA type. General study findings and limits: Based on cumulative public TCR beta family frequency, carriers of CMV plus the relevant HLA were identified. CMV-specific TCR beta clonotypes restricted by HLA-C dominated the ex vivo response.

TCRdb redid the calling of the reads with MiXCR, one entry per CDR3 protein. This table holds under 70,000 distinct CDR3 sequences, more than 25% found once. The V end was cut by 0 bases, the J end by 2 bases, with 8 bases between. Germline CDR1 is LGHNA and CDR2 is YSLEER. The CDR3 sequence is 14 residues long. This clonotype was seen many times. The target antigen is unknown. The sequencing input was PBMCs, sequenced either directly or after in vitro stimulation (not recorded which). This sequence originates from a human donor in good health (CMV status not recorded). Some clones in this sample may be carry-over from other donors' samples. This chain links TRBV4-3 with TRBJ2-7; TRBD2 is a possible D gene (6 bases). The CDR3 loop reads CASSQERTTYEQYF. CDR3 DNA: TGCGCCAGCAGCCAAGAACGGACTACCTACGAGCAGTACTTC.